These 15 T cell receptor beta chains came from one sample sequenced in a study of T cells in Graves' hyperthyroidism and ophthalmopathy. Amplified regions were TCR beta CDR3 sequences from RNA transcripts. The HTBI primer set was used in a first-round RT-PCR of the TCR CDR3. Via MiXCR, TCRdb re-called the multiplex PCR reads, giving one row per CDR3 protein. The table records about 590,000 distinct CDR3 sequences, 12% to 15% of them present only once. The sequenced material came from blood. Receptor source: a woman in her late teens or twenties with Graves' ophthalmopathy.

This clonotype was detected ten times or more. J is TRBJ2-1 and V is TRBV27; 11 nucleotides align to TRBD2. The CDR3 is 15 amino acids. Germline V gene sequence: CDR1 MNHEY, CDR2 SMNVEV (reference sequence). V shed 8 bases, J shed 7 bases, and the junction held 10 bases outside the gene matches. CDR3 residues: CASPHSGRGRNEQFF. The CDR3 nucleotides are TGTGCCAGCCCGCATAGCGGGAGGGGTCGTAATGAGCAGTTCTTC.

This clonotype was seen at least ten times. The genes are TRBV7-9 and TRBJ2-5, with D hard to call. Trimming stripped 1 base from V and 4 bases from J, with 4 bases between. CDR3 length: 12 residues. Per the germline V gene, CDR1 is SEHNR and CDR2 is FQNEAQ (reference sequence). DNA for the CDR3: TGTGCCAGCAGCTTAGTCCCAGAGACCCAGTACTTC. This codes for CASSLVPETQYF.

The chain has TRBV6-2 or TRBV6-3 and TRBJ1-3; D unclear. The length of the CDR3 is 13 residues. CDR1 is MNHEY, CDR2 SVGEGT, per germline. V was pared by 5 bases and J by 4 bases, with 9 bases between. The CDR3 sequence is CASSHLKGNTIYF. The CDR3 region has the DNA TGTGCCAGCAGTCACCTTAAAGGAAACACCATATATTTT.

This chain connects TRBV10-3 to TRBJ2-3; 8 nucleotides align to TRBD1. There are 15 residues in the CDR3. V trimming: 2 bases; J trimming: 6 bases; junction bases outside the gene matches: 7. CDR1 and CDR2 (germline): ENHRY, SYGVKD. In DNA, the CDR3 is TGTGCCATCAGTGAGGAGACAGGGGTGGGGGATACGCAGTATTTT. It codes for CAISEETGVGDTQYF.

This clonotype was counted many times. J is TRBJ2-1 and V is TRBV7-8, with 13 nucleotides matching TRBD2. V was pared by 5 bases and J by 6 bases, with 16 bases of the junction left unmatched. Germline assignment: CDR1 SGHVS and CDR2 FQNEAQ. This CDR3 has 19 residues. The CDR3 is CASSPSLRLAGGVANEQFF. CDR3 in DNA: TGTGCCAGCAGCCCAAGTCTGAGACTAGCGGGGGGAGTCGCCAATGAGCAGTTCTTC.

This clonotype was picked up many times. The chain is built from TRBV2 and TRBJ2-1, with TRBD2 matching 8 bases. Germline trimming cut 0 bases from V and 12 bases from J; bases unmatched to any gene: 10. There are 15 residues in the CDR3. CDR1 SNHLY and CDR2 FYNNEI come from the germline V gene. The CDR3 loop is CASSEAVGAGVGQFF. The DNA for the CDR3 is TGTGCCAGCAGTGAAGCGGTCGGAGCGGGAGTAGGGCAGTTCTTC.

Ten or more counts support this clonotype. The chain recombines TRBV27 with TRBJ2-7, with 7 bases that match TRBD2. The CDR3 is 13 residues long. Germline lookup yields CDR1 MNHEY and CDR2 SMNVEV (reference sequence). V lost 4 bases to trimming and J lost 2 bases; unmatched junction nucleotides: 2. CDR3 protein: CASSWTRAYEQYF. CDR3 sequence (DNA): TGTGCCAGCAGTTGGACTAGGGCCTACGAGCAGTACTTC.

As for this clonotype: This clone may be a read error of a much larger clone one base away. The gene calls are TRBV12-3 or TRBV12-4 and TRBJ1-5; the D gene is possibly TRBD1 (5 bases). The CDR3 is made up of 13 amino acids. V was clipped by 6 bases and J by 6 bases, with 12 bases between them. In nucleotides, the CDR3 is TGTGCCAGCAGAGCTCAGGGTTGTCAGCCCCAGCATTTT. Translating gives CASRAQGCQPQHF.

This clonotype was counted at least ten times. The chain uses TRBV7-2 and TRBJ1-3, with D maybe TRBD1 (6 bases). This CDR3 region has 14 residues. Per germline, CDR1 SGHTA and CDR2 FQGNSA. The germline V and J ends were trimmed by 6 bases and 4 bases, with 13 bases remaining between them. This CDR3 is CASSKRGSGNTIYF. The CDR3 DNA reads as TGTGCCAGCAGTAAAAGGGGGTCCGGAAACACCATATATTTT.

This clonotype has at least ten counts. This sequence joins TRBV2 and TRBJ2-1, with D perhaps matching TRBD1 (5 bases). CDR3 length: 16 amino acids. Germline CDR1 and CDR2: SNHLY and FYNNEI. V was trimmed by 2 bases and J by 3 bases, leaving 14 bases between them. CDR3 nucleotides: TGTGCCAGCAGTGAAAGGGGCAGGGAAGGCTACAATGAGCAGTTCTTC. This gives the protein CASSERGREGYNEQFF.

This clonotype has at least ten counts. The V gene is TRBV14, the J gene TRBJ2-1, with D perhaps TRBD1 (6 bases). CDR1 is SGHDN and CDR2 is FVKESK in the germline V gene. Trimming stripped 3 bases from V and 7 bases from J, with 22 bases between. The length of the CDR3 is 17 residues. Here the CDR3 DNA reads TGTGCCAGCAGCCACCGGGTTACCCTTCGGGACAAAAATGAGCAGTTCTTC. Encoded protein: CASSHRVTLRDKNEQFF.

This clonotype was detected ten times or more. CDR3 in amino acids: CASSQSGGEAFF. The CDR3 DNA follows: TGTGCCAGCAGCCAAAGCGGGGGTGAAGCTTTCTTT. This rearrangement joins TRBV6-1 to TRBJ1-1; possibly TRBD1 for D (5 bases). Trimming removed 6 bases at V and 7 bases at J, with 12 bases between. The CDR3 totals 12 residues. Per the germline V gene, CDR1 is MNHNS and CDR2 is SASEGT.

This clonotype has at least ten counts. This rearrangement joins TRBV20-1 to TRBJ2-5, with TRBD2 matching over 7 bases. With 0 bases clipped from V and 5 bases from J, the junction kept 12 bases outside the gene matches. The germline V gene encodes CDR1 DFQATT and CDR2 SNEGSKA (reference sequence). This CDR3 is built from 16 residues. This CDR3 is CSARDRPSGPRETQYF. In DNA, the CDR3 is TGCAGTGCTAGAGATCGGCCTAGCGGACCCCGGGAGACCCAGTACTTC.

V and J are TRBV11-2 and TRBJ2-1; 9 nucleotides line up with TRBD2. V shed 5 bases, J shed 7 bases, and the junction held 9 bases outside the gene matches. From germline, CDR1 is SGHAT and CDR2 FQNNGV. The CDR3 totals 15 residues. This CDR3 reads CASSPAVSGGNEQFF. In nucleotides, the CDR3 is TGTGCCAGCAGCCCCGCCGTTAGCGGGGGAAATGAGCAGTTCTTC.

CDR3 nucleotide sequence: TGTGCCAGCAGTTTTGGACTGGGAAACGAGCAGTACTTC. Protein: CASSFGLGNEQYF. The J gene is TRBJ2-7, the V gene TRBV27; maybe TRBD2 (5 bases). CDR3 length: 13 residues. The germline V gene encodes CDR1 MNHEY and CDR2 SMNVEV (reference sequence). V lost 3 bases and J 5 bases, leaving 11 bases between the germline ends.